This note documents a single TCR beta chain sequence. Antigen specificity is unknown. The record originates from a study of cytomegalovirus exposure and HLA in healthy donors. Notes on the study in general: The likely origin of a cluster of highly shared sequence variants was a sequencing artifact. The productive fraction for most TCR beta V segments was about 90% or about 30% in an earlier analysis. Researchers reportedly found TCR beta sequences accurately predicted most subjects' HLA-A and HLA-B alleles.

CDR1 and CDR2 from the germline V gene are MNHEY and SVGAGI. Trimming stripped 3 bases from V and 3 bases from J, with 12 bases between. The CDR3 sequence is 16 residues long. PCR involved 60 Vbeta and 13 Jbeta primers. Study processing details: In a later analysis, of about 80 million unique beta chains, approximately 10 million appeared in at least two donors. Assay used: immunoSEQ multiplex PCR; TCRdb lists only in-frame clones, some missing. V, J and clone size are those of that table, while D and trimming were read from the DNA. The sample includes some 190,000 clones, 79% of them seen just once.

The sequence was collected from a woman in her fifties or sixties in good health and CMV-seronegative. V gene TRBV6-5 combines with J gene TRBJ2-6; possible D gene TRBD1, 6 bases. The sample was PBMCs. The CDR3 DNA sequence: TGTGCCAGCAGTTATTCCAGGGGATATGGGGCCAACGTCCTGACTTTC. This codes for CASSYSRGYGANVLTF.